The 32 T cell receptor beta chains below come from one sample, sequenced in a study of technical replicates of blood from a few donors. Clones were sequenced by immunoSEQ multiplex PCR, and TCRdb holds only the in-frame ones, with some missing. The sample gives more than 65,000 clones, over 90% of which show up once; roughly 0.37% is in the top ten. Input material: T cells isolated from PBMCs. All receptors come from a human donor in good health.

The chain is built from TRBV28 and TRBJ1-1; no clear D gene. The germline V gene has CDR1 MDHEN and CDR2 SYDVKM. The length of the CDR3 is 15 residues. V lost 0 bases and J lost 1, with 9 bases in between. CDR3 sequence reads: CASSLWAAGNTEAFF. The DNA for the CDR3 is TGTGCCAGCAGTTTATGGGCCGCTGGGAACACTGAAGCTTTCTTT. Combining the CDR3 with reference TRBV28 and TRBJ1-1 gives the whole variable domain DVKVTQSSRYLVKRTGEKVFLECVQDMDHENMFWYRQDPGLGLRLIYFSYDVKMKEKGDIPEGYSVSREKKERFSLILESASTNQTSMYLCASSLWAAGNTEAFFGQGTRLTVV.

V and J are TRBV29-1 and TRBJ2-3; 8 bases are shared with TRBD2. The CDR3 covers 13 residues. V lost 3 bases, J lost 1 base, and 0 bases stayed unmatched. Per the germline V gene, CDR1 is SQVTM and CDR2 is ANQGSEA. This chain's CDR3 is CSVDGGGTDTQYF. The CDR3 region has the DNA TGCAGCGTTGACGGGGGGGGCACAGATACGCAGTATTTT.

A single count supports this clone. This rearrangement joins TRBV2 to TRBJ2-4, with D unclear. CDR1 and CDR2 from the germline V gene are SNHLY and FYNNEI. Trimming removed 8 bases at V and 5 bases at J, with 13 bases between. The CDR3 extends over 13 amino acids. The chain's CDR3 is CASRGDSENIQYF. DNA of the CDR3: TGTGCCAGCCGAGGAGATTCGGAAAACATTCAGTACTTC.

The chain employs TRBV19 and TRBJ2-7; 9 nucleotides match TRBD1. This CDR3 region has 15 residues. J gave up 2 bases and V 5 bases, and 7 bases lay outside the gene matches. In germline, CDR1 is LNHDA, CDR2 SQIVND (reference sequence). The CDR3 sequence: CASSEQGAFPYEQYF. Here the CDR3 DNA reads TGTGCCAGTAGTGAACAGGGGGCTTTCCCCTACGAGCAGTACTTC.

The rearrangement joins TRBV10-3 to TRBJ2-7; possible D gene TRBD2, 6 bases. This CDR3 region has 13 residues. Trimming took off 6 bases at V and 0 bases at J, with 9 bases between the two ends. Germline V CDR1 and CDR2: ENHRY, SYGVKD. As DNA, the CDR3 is TGTGCCATCAGCGGCGGGATCTCCTACGAGCAGTACTTC. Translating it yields CAISGGISYEQYF.

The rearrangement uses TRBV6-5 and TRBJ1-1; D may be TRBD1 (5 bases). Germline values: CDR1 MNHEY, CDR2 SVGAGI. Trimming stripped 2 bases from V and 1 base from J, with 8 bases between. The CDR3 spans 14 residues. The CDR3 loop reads CASSYGTGNTEAFF. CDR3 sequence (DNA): TGTGCCAGCAGTTACGGAACAGGGAACACTGAAGCTTTCTTT.

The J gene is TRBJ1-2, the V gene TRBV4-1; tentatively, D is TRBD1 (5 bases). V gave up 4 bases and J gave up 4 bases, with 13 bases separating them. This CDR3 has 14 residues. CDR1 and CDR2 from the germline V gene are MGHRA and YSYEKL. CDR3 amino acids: CASSPYGGVYGYTF. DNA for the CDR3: TGCGCCAGCAGCCCCTATGGGGGGGTCTATGGCTACACCTTC.

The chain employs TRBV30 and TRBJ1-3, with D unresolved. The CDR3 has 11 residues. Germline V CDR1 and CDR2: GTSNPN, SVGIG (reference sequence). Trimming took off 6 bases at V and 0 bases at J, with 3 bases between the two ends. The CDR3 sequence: CACYSGNTIYF. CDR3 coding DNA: TGTGCCTGTTACTCTGGAAACACCATATATTTT.

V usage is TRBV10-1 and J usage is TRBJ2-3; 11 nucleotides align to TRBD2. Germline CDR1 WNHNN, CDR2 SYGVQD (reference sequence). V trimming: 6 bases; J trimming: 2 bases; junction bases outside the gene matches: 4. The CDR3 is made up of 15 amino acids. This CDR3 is CASRETSGNTDTQYF. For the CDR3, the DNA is TGCGCCAGCAGGGAGACTAGCGGGAACACAGATACGCAGTATTTT.

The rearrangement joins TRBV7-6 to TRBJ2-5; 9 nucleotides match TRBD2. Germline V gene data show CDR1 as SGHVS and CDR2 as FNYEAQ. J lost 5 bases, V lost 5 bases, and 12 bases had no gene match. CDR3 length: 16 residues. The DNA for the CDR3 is TGTGCCAGCAGCCCACCTAGCGGGATAAAGCGCGAGACCCAGTACTTC. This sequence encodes CASSPPSGIKRETQYF.

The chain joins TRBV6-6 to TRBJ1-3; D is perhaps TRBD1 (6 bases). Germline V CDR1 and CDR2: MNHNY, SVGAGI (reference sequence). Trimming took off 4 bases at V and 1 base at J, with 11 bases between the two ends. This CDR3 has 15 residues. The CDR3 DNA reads TGTGCCAGCAGTTCAGGGGAAGCATCTGGAAACACCATATATTTT. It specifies CASSSGEASGNTIYF.

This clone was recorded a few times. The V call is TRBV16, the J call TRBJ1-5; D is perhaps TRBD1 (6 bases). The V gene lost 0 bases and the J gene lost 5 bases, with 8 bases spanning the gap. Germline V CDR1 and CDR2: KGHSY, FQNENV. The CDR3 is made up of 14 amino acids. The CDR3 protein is CASSQSDSYQPQHF. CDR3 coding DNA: TGTGCCAGCAGCCAATCGGACAGCTATCAGCCCCAGCATTTT.

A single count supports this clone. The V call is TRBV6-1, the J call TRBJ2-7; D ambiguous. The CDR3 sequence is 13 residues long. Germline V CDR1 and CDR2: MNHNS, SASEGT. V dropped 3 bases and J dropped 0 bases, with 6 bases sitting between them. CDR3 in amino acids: CASSDRSSYEQYF. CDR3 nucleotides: TGTGCCAGCAGTGACCGGAGCTCCTACGAGCAGTACTTC.

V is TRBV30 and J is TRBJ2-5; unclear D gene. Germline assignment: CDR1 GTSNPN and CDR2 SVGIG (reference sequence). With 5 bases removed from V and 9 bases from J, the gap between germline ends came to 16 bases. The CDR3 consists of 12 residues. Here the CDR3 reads CAWEISVQAQYF. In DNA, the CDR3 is TGTGCCTGGGAGATATCCGTGCAGGCCCAGTACTTC.

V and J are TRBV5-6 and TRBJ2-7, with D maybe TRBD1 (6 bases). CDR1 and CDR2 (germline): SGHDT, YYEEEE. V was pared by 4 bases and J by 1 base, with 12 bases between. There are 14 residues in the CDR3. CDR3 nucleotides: TGTGCCAGCAGCCCCGGGACATTATCCTACGAGCAGTACTTC. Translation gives CASSPGTLSYEQYF.

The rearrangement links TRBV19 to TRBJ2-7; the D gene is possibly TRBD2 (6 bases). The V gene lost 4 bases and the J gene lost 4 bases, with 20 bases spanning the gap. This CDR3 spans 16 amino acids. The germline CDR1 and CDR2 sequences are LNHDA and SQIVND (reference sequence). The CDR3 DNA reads TGTGCCAGTAGTAGGAGGGAGGAACCAACTTTATACGAGCAGTACTTC. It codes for CASSRREEPTLYEQYF.

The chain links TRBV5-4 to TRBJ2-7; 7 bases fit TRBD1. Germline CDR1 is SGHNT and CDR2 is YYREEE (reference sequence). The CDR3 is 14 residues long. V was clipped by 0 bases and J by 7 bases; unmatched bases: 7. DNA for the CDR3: TGTGCCAGCAGCTTGGTCGGACAGGCCCTTGAGCAGTACTTC. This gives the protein CASSLVGQALEQYF.

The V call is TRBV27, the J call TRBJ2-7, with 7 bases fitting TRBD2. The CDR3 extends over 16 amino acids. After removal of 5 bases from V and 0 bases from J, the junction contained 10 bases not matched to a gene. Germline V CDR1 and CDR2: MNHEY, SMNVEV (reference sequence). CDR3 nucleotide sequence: TGTGCCAGCAGTCTTGGACTAGGGTTTATCTCCTACGAGCAGTACTTC. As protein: CASSLGLGFISYEQYF.

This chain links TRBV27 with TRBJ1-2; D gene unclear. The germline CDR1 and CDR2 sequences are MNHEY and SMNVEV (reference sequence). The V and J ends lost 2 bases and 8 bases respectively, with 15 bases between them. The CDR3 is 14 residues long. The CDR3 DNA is TGTGCCAGCAGTTTAGATCCGGGGATAAAGGGCTACACCTTC. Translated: CASSLDPGIKGYTF.

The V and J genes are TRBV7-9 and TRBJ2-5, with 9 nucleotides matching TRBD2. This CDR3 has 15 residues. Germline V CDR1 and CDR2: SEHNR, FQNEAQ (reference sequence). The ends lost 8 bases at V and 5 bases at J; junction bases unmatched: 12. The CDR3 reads CASGLAGGEAETQYF. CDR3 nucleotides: TGTGCCAGCGGCCTGGCGGGGGGGGAGGCGGAGACCCAGTACTTC.

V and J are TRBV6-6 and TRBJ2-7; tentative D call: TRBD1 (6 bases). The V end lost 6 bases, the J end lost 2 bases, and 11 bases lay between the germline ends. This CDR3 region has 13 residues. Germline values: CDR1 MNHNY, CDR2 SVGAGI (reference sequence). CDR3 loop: CASSQTGTYEQYF. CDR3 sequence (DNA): TGTGCCAGCAGCCAGACAGGCACCTACGAGCAGTACTTC.

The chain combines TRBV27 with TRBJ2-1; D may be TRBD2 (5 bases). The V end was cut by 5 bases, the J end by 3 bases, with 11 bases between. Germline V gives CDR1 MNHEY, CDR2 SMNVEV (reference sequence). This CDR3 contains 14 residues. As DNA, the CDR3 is TGTGCCAGCAGTCATGGGAGAGGCTACAATGAGCAGTTCTTC. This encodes CASSHGRGYNEQFF.

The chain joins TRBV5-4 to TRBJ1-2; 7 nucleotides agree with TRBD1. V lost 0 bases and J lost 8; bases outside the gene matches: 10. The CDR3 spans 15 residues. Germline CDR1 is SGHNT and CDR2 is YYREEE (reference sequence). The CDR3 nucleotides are TGTGCCAGCAGCTTGGCCGGAGGGCAGGGGGACGGCTACACCTTC. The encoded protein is CASSLAGGQGDGYTF. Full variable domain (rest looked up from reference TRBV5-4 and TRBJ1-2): ETGVTQSPTHLIKTRGQQVTLRCSSQSGHNTVSWYQQALGQGPQFIFQYYREEENGRGNFPPRFSGLQFPNYSSELNVNALELDDSALYLCASSLAGGQGDGYTFGSGTRLTVV.

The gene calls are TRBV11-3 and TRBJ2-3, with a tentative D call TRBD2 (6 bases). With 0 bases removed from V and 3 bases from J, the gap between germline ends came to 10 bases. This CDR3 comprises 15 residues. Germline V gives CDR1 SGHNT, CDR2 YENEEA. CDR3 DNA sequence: TGTGCCAGCAGCTTAGATCGGCGGGATACAGATACGCAGTATTTT. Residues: CASSLDRRDTDTQYF.

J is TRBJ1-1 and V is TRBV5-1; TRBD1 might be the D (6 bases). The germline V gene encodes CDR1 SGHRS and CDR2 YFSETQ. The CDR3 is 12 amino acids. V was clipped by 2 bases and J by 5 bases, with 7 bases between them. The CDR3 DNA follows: TGCGCCAGCAGCTTCCAGGGGACTGAAGCTTTCTTT. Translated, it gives CASSFQGTEAFF.

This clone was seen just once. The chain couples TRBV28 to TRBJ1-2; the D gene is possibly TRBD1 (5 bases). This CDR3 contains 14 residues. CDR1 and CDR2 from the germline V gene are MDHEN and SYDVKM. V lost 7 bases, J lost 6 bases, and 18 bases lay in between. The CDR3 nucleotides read TGTGCCAGCATCCCCCTGGGGCCCGGGCATGGCTACACCTTC. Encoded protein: CASIPLGPGHGYTF.

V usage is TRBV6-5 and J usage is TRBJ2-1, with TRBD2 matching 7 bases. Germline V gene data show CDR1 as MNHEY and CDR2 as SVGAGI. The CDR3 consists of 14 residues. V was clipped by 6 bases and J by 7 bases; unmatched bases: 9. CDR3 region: CASSRAGTMNEQFF. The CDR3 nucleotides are TGTGCCAGCAGCCGGGCGGGGACTATGAATGAGCAGTTCTTC.

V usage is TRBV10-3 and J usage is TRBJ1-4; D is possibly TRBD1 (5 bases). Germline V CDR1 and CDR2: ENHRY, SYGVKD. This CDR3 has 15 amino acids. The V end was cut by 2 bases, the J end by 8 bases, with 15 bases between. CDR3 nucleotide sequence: TGTGCCATCAGTGAGAGTGGCTGGGGGGAAGAAAAACTGTTTTTT. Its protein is CAISESGWGEEKLFF.

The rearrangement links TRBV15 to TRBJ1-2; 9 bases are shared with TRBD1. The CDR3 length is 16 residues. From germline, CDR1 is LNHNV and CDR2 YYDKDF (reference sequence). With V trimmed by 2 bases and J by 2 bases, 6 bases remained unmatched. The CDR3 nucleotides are TGTGCCACCAGCAGACTTCCCGGGACAGGGAACTATGGCTACACCTTC. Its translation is CATSRLPGTGNYGYTF.

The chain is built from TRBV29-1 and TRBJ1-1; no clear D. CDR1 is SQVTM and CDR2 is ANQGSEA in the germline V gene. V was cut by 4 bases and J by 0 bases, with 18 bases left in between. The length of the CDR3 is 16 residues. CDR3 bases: TGCAGCGTTGGGGGAGGACGGAATAACATGAACACTGAAGCTTTCTTT. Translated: CSVGGGRNNMNTEAFF.

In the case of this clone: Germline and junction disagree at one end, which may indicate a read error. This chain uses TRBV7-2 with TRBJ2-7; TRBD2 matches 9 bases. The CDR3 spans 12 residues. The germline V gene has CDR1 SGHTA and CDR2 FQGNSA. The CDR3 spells CASSLDPGLAEF. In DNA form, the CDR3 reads TGTGCCAGCAGCTTAGACCCGGGACTAGCTGAATTC.

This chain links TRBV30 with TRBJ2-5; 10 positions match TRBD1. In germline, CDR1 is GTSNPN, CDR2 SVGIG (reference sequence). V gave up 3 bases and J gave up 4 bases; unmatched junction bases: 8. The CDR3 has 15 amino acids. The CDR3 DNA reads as TGTGCCTGGAGGGCCGGGACAGGGGTTGGAGAGACCCAGTACTTC. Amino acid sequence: CAWRAGTGVGETQYF.